Each of the 8 T cell receptor beta chains below was sequenced from the same sample in a study of blood T cell repertoires in COVID-19. Sequenced by immunoSEQ multiplex PCR; TCRdb stores in-frame clones only, minus some. The sample carries fewer than 120,000 clones, 76% recorded once. The sample was peripheral blood. These receptor sequences come from a woman older than 75 with acute or convalescent COVID-19.

This rearrangement joins TRBV5-6 to TRBJ1-5; D unresolved. The germline V gene has CDR1 SGHDT and CDR2 YYEEEE. The CDR3 has 18 amino acids. V lost 3 bases and J lost 2, with 21 bases in between. CDR3 DNA sequence: TGTGCCAGCAGCTCGGCGGGTACAGATATCGGGGGCAATCAGCCCCAGCATTTT. Its translation: CASSSAGTDIGGNQPQHF.

The CDR3 protein is CASSGERDSYEQYF. CDR3 DNA sequence: TGTGCCAGCAGTGGAGAGCGCGACTCCTACGAGCAGTACTTC. V is TRBV2 and J is TRBJ2-7; D not resolved. Trimming took off 4 bases at V and 0 bases at J, with 10 bases between the two ends. The CDR3 runs to 14 residues. Germline lookup yields CDR1 SNHLY and CDR2 FYNNEI.

The chain joins TRBV11-2 to TRBJ2-7, with D unresolved. Between the trimmed V and J ends, which lost 0 bases and 1 base, there was a span of 13 bases. This CDR3 is built from 16 residues. Per the germline V gene, CDR1 is SGHAT and CDR2 is FQNNGV. CDR3 DNA: TGTGCCAGCAGCTTAGATTGGGCAGGTGGGTCCTACGAGCAGTACTTC. It encodes CASSLDWAGGSYEQYF.

The chain couples TRBV5-5 to TRBJ1-4; 7 nucleotides match TRBD1. The CDR3 contains 18 residues. CDR1 and CDR2 from the germline V gene are SGHKS and YYEKEE (reference sequence). With 4 bases clipped from V and 0 bases from J, the junction kept 12 bases outside the gene matches. The CDR3: CASSIDGTATATNEKLFF. The DNA for the CDR3 is TGTGCCAGCAGCATTGATGGGACAGCAACCGCAACTAATGAAAAACTGTTTTTT.

The J gene is TRBJ2-3, the V gene TRBV19; D gene unclear. The CDR3 sequence is 14 residues long. Trimming pared 0 bases from V and 2 bases from J, leaving 6 bases between. CDR1 is LNHDA and CDR2 is SQIVND in the germline V gene (reference sequence). The CDR3 sequence: CASSIDTNTDTQYF. CDR3 in DNA: TGTGCCAGTAGTATAGATACTAACACAGATACGCAGTATTTT.

The J gene is TRBJ1-5, the V gene TRBV6-6, with a tentative D call TRBD1 (6 bases). The ends were cut back, 6 bases at V and 6 bases at J, with 18 bases in the middle. The CDR3 spans 15 residues. Germline V gene data show CDR1 as MNHNY and CDR2 as SVGAGI (reference sequence). The CDR3 spells CASSHQGHSGQPQHF. For the CDR3, the DNA is TGTGCCAGCAGCCATCAGGGGCATTCTGGTCAGCCCCAGCATTTT.

This chain uses TRBV5-1 with TRBJ2-1; 7 bases agree with TRBD1. The germline V gene has CDR1 SGHRS and CDR2 YFSETQ. This CDR3 comprises 15 residues. V trimming: 2 bases; J trimming: 2 bases; junction bases outside the gene matches: 4. The CDR3, as DNA: TGCGCCAGCAGCTTTGTTCAGGGGGCCTACAATGAGCAGTTCTTC. Its protein is CASSFVQGAYNEQFF. Full variable domain (remainder filled in from reference TRBV5-1 and TRBJ2-1): KAGVTQTPRYLIKTRGQQVTLSCSPISGHRSVSWYQQTPGQGLQFLFEYFSETQRNKGNFPGRFSGRQFSNSRSEMNVSTLELGDSALYLCASSFVQGAYNEQFFGPGTRLTVL.

The gene calls are TRBV30 and TRBJ1-5; 7 nucleotides match TRBD1. V shed 3 bases, J shed 4 bases, and the junction held 9 bases outside the gene matches. CDR1 and CDR2 (germline): GTSNPN, SVGIG (reference sequence). The CDR3 is made up of 15 amino acids. CDR3 loop: CAWSTGVESNQPQHF. CDR3 coding DNA: TGTGCCTGGAGCACAGGGGTAGAATCGAATCAGCCCCAGCATTTT.